These 12 T cell receptor beta chains came from one sample sequenced in a study of T cells in women clearing cervical HPV infection. Assay used: immunoSEQ multiplex PCR; TCRdb lists only in-frame clones, some missing. Seen in this sample are around 25,000 clones; the ten most common clones hold around 10%. Sequencing was done on a sample of blood buffy coat. The source of these receptors is a woman aged 18-70 years with a cervical HPV16 infection that either progressed to CIN3+ or cleared (not recorded which).

The sequenced part of the CDR3 DNA is TGTGCCAGCAGTTTAGGGACTCTCCAATACGAG. As protein: CASSLGTLQYE. In full, the CDR3 is CASSLGTLQYEQYF. The chain employs TRBV28 and TRBJ2-7; a weak D match, TRBD2 (6 bases). Read sequence stops 3 residues before the CDR3 end, and the germline J gene provides the missing end. Deletions cut 2 bases from V and 4 bases from J, with 12 bases between. This CDR3 contains 14 residues. Per the germline V gene, CDR1 is MDHEN and CDR2 is SYDVKM.

Notes on this clone: The read terminates 3 residues ahead of where the CDR3 ends, so the germline J gene completes it. This chain links TRBV18 with TRBJ1-2; D call uncertain. The CDR3 contains 15 residues. Per the germline V gene, CDR1 is KGHSH and CDR2 is LQKENI. Incomplete CDR3 DNA: TGTGCCAGCTCACCACCCGGCGGGAGGTACAATGAC. This translates into CASSPPGGRYND. The full CDR3 is CASSPPGGRYNDYTF.

As regards this clone: The CDR3 is cut off 3 residues early in the read; its end comes from the germline J gene. The rearrangement uses TRBV29-1 and TRBJ1-1; 7 bases match TRBD1. CDR3 length: 13 residues. Per germline, CDR1 SQVTM and CDR2 ANQGSEA. V shed 5 bases, J shed 3 bases, and the junction held 6 bases outside the gene matches. CDR3 residues: CSVRRGLDTEAFF. CDR3 DNA, as far as it was read: TGCAGCGTTAGGAGGGGGCTAGACACTGAA.

About this clone: The read finishes 3 residues shy of the CDR3 end, and the germline J gene is used to complete it. The V and J genes are TRBV7-6 and TRBJ2-5; no clear D. The CDR3 extends over 15 amino acids. CDR1 is SGHVS and CDR2 is FNYEAQ in the germline V gene. V was clipped by 2 bases and J by 2 bases, with 12 bases between them. Partial CDR3 DNA: TGTGCCAGCAGCTTAAGGTACCAGCGACAAGAGACC. Its translation is CASSLRYQRQET. The entire CDR3 reads CASSLRYQRQETQYF.

A remark on this clone: The read finishes 3 residues shy of the CDR3 end, and the germline J gene is used to complete it. The genes are TRBV18 and TRBJ2-7, with D possibly being TRBD1 (6 bases). Germline V gene data show CDR1 as KGHSH and CDR2 as LQKENI. The CDR3 runs 16 residues. Trimming stripped 0 bases from V and 1 base from J, with 13 bases between. Partial CDR3 DNA: TGTGCCAGCTCACCACCGACGGGACACAAGTCCTACGAG. It encodes CASSPPTGHKSYE. The full-length CDR3 reads as CASSPPTGHKSYEQYF.

Turning to this clone: The junction shows a germline mismatch at one end, possibly a read error. The read ends 3 residues shy of where the CDR3 ends; the end is completed using the germline J gene. The chain links TRBV4-2 to TRBJ2-5, with D maybe TRBD1 (6 bases). Germline CDR1 LGHNA, CDR2 YNFKEQ. This CDR3 comprises 15 residues. CDR3 region: CASSQGQGNGETQYF. Partial CDR3 DNA: TGCGCCAGCAGCCAAGGTCAGGGGAATGGAGAGACC.

Regarding this clone: The read terminates 3 residues ahead of where the CDR3 ends, so the germline J gene completes it. The V and J genes are TRBV7-9 and TRBJ1-2; D is possibly TRBD1 (6 bases). CDR1 is SEHNR, CDR2 FQNEAQ, per germline (reference sequence). The CDR3 has 13 residues. Trimming removed 4 bases from V and 2 bases from J, with 8 bases in between. The sequenced CDR3 bases are TGTGCCAGCAGCTCCCAGGGGAACTATGGC. Translating gives CASSSQGNYG. The whole CDR3 is CASSSQGNYGYTF. Using reference TRBV7-9 and TRBJ1-2 for the parts outside the CDR3, the full variable domain is DTGVSQNPRHKITKRGQNVTFRCDPISEHNRLYWYRQTLGQGPEFLTYFQNEAQLEKSRLLSDRFSAERPKGSFSTLEIQRTEQGDSAMYLCASSSQGNYGYTFGSGTRLTVV.

As concerns this clone: Read data end 3 residues before the CDR3 end; the end is taken from the germline J gene. V is TRBV18 and J is TRBJ1-2, with 9 nucleotides matching TRBD1. This CDR3 is built from 15 residues. Germline CDR1 KGHSH, CDR2 LQKENI. The CDR3 DNA, read in part, is TGTGCCAGCTCACCAAAGGGACAGGGCACGTACGAC. This gives the protein CASSPKGQGTYD. The entire CDR3 protein reads CASSPKGQGTYDYTF. The entire variable domain, with the rest obtained from reference TRBV18 and TRBJ1-2, is as follows: NAGVMQNPRHLVRRRGQEARLRCSPMKGHSHVYWYRQLPEEGLKFMVYLQKENIIDESGMPKERFSAEFPKEGPSILRIQQVVRGDSAAYFCASSPKGQGTYDYTFGSGTRLTVV.

To note about this clone: Read sequence stops 3 residues before the CDR3 end, and the germline J gene provides the missing end. The chain uses TRBV10-3 and TRBJ2-3; 9 positions match TRBD2. The CDR3 runs to 17 residues. The germline gives CDR1 ENHRY, CDR2 SYGVKD. With V trimmed by 6 bases and J by 3 bases, 13 bases remained unmatched. The CDR3 sequence: CAISPVGSGSGTDTQYF. The part of the CDR3 DNA that was read is TGTGCCATCAGCCCCGTGGGTAGCGGGAGTGGGACAGATACG.

Comment on this clone: The CDR3 end is not reached by the read, which stops 3 residues before it; the germline J gene fills it in. The chain couples TRBV18 to TRBJ1-2, with 7 bases aligning to TRBD1. CDR1 KGHSH and CDR2 LQKENI come from the germline V gene. The length of the CDR3 is 15 residues. V trimming: 1 base; J trimming: 0 bases; junction bases outside the gene matches: 2. This CDR3 reads CASSPRQGANYGYTF. CDR3 DNA (partial): TGTGCCAGCTCACCACGACAGGGAGCTAACTATGGC.

In the case of this clone: The sequence runs out 3 residues before the end of the CDR3; the remainder is reconstructed from the germline J gene. This sequence joins TRBV20-1 and TRBJ2-7, with 10 bases lining up with TRBD2. CDR1 and CDR2 from the germline V gene are DFQATT and SNEGSKA (reference sequence). Trimming at V came to 5 bases and at J to 0 bases, leaving 4 bases not matched to a gene. CDR3 length: 14 residues. Partial CDR3 DNA: TGCAGTGCTGATAGCGGGAGGCACTCCTACGAG. Protein sequence: CSADSGRHSYE. The entire CDR3 is CSADSGRHSYEQYF.

This chain's CDR3 is CASSRDSGNTIYF. CDR3 bases read: TGTGCCAGCAGCCGGGACTCGGGAAACACC. J is TRBJ1-3 and V is TRBV7-8; the D gene is possibly TRBD1 (5 bases). Read data end 3 residues before the CDR3 end; the end is taken from the germline J gene. Trimming left V 5 bases short and J 4 bases short, with 9 bases between. The CDR3 sequence is 13 residues long. The germline gives CDR1 SGHVS, CDR2 FQNEAQ.